This T cell receptor beta chain was identified in a study of neurological immune-mediated disorders. The cDNA was generated through 5'RACE incorporating 10-nucleotide random UMIs. Each CDR3 protein gets one entry after TCRdb re-called the 5' RACE reads with MiXCR. The sample includes under 70,000 distinct CDR3 sequences, roughly 5% seen only once; the top ten take 2.8%. This CDR3 is 15 amino acids long. Germline assignment: CDR1 MGHRA and CDR2 YSYEKL. V was clipped by 0 bases and J by 4 bases, with 12 bases between them. This clonotype came up many times. Material: PBMCs. This rearrangement joins TRBV4-1 to TRBJ1-2; D is unresolved. The TCR originated in a woman aged 30 to 39 with multiple sclerosis. DNA of the CDR3: TGCGCCAGCAGCCAAGATTTCGCTGCGGGCTATGGCTACACCTTC. Protein: CASSQDFAAGYGYTF.